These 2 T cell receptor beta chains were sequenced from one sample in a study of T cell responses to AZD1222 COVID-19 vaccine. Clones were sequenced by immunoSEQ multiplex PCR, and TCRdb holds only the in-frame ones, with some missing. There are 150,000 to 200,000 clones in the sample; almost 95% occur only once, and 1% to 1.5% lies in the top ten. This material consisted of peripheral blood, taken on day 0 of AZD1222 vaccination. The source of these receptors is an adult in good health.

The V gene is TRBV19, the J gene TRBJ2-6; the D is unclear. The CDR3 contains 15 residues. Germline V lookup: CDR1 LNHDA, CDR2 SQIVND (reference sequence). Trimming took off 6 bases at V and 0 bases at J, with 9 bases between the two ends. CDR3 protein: CASRTLISGANVLTF. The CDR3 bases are TGTGCCAGTAGAACCCTCATCTCTGGGGCCAACGTCCTGACTTTC. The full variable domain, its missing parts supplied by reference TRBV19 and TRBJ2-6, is DGGITQSPKYLFRKEGQNVTLSCEQNLNHDAMYWYRQDPGQGLRLIYYSQIVNDFQKGDIAEGYSVSREKKESFPLTVTSAQKNPTAFYLCASRTLISGANVLTFGAGSRLTVL.

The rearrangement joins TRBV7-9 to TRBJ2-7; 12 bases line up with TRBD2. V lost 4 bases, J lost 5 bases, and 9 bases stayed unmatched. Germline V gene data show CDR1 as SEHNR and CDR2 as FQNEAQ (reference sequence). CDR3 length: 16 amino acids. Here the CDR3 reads CASSSASGGAVHEQYF. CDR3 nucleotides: TGTGCCAGCAGCTCCGCTAGCGGGGGGGCGGTCCACGAGCAGTACTTC.